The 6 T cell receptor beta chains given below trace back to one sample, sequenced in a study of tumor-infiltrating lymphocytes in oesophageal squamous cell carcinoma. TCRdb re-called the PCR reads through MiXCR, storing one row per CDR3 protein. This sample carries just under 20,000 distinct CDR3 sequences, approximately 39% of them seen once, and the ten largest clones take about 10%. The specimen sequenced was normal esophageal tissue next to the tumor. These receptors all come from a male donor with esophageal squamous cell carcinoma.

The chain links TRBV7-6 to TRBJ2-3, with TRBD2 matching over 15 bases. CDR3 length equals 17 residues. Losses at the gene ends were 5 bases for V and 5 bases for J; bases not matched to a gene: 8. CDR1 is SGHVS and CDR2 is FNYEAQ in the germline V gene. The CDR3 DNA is TGTGCCAGCAGCCGGACTAGCGGGGGGGCTTTTATAGATACGCAGTATTTT. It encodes CASSRTSGGAFIDTQYF.

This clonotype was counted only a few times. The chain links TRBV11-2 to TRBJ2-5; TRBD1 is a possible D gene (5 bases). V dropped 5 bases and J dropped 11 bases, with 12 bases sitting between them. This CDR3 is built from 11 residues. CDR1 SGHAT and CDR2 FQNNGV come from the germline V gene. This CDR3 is CASSEQVKQYF. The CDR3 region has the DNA TGTGCCAGCAGCGAACAGGTCAAGCAGTACTTC.

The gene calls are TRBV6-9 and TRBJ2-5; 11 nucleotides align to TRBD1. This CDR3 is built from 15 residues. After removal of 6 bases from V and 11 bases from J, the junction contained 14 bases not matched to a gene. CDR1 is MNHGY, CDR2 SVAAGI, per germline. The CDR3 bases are TGTGCCAGCAGCCCGGGACAGGGGGTCTACAATGAGCAGTACTTC. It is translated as CASSPGQGVYNEQYF.

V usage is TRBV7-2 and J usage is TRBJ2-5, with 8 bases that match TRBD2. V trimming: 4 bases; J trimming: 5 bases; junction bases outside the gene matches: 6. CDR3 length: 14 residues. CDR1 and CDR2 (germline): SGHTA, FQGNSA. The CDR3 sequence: CASSSSGRGETQYF. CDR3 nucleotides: TGTGCCAGCAGCTCGAGCGGGAGAGGTGAGACCCAGTACTTC.

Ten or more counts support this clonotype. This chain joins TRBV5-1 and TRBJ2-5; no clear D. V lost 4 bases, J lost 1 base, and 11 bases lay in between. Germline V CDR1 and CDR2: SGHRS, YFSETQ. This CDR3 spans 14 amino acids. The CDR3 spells CASSVRRSQETQYF. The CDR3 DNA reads TGCGCCAGCAGCGTGAGGAGAAGCCAAGAGACCCAGTACTTC.

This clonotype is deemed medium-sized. CDR3 bases: TGTGCCAGCAGCTTATCACTCTTTGATACGCAGTATTTT. It specifies CASSLSLFDTQYF. V gene TRBV7-8 combines with J gene TRBJ2-3; D gene ambiguous. With 2 bases removed from V and 6 bases from J, the gap between germline ends came to 9 bases. Germline V gene lookup returns CDR1 SGHVS and CDR2 FQNEAQ. The length of the CDR3 is 13 residues.